This entry concerns a single TCR beta chain. The antigen remains undetermined. This specimen belongs to a study of shared clonotypes between healthy human individuals. Study-level background: Donors had three CD4 naive, three CD4 memory, two CD8 naive and one CD8 memory plate apiece.

Study outcomes and limitations: A small donor pool kept down the genetic and exposure-history diversity that was represented. For naive CD4 cells, roughly 4.6% of clonotypes were shared across a few donors.

The method was immunoSEQ multiplex PCR; TCRdb's version includes in-frame clones alone and lacks a portion of them. The sample contains about 2 million clones, about 94% of which appear only once. The naive CD8 population came from CD45RO-negative cells selected for CCR7, without terminally differentiated effector memory CD45RA+ cells. V was clipped by 4 bases and J by 4 bases, with 17 bases between them. The CDR3 has 16 residues. The germline CDR1 and CDR2 sequences are LGHNA and YSLEER. The chain recombines TRBV4-3 with TRBJ2-1; D remains unclear. The source material was naive CD8+ T cells sorted from blood. The sequence derives from a man between 18 and 35 years old in good health. CDR3 loop: CASSPLLGNQYNEQFF. For the CDR3, the DNA is TGCGCCAGCAGCCCCTTATTGGGGAACCAATACAATGAGCAGTTCTTC.